This T cell receptor (beta chain) was recorded in a study of cytomegalovirus exposure and HLA in healthy donors. Primers included in the PCR were 60 Vbeta and 13 Jbeta primers. Only in-frame clones appear in the TCRdb table, and some are missing; sequencing was by immunoSEQ multiplex PCR. The sample shows roughly 250,000 clones, around 66% of them seen only once. Germline V gene lookup returns CDR1 MGHRA and CDR2 YSYEKL. This CDR3 region has 16 residues. Trimming cost V 3 bases and J 0 bases; bases outside gene matches: 2. The chain combines TRBV4-1 with TRBJ2-1, with 10 bases fitting TRBD2. This sequence originates from a female donor in good health and CMV-seronegative. The specimen sequenced was PBMCs. The CDR3 region is CASSQSSGSSYNEQFF. The CDR3 DNA reads TGCGCCAGCAGCCAGTCTAGCGGGAGCTCCTACAATGAGCAGTTCTTC.